These 3 T cell receptor beta chains originate from one sample sequenced in a study of spatial heterogeneity in lung cancer. Study-wide findings and caveats: In tumors, expanded intratumoral alpha and beta TCR counts tracked mutation counts.

No antigen has been identified for these receptors. Noted time point: sample taken at primary tumor resection. TCRdb reprocessed the 5' RACE reads via MiXCR and lists one record per CDR3 protein. The data contain 4,500 to 7,000 distinct CDR3 sequences, more than 4% of them singletons. The sequences come from lung tumor tissue, collected at surgery. The receptors were sampled from a male donor with early-stage non-small cell lung cancer.

This clonotype was detected ten times or more. The chain carries TRBV5-8 and TRBJ1-6; 9 nucleotides agree with TRBD1. V lost 3 bases, J lost 8 bases, and 9 bases stayed unmatched. The CDR3 is 16 amino acids. CDR1 and CDR2 from the germline V gene are SGHTS and YDEGEE. The chain's CDR3 is CASSSLLRDRDSPLHF. The CDR3 region has the DNA TGTGCCAGCAGCTCCTTACTCCGGGACAGGGATTCACCCCTCCACTTT.

In its sample, this clonotype was seen many times. The gene calls are TRBV5-5 and TRBJ2-2, with 9 bases identical to TRBD1. CDR1 and CDR2 from the germline V gene are SGHKS and YYEKEE (reference sequence). The CDR3 has 15 amino acids. V lost 4 bases, J lost 4 bases, and 5 bases stayed unmatched. The CDR3 DNA reads as TGTGCCAGCAGCCGTGGGACAGGGCTCACCGGGGAGCTGTTTTTT. Its translation is CASSRGTGLTGELFF.

This chain links TRBV5-1 with TRBJ2-6, with D unresolved. Trimming took off 4 bases at V and 2 bases at J, with 10 bases between the two ends. The CDR3 covers 15 residues. The germline V gene encodes CDR1 SGHRS and CDR2 YFSETQ. CDR3 in amino acids: CASSRTATGANVLTF. The CDR3 region has the DNA TGCGCCAGCAGCAGAACAGCGACTGGGGCCAACGTCCTGACTTTC.